The sequence of this T cell receptor (beta chain) was determined in a study of blood T cell repertoires in COVID-19. Study as a whole: In each case, the material was cDNA or gDNA derived from T cells, B-cell-depleted T cells, or PBMCs.

Clinical history reported by participants formed the basis on which cohorts were assigned. Assay used: immunoSEQ multiplex PCR; TCRdb lists only in-frame clones, some missing. The data contain over 150,000 clones, approximately 88% of them singletons. Germline V gene data show CDR1 as SGHNT and CDR2 as YENEEA. V lost 1 base and J lost 10, with 8 bases in between. This CDR3 is 12 amino acids long. The sequenced sample consisted of PBMCs or T cells enriched from blood (not recorded which). V usage is TRBV11-3 and J usage is TRBJ2-1, with D possibly matching TRBD1 (5 bases). The receptor was isolated from a woman between 25 and 40 years old who had recovered from COVID-19. The DNA for the CDR3 is TGTGCCAGCAGCTTAGTTAGGGGCGAGCAGTTCTTC. It translates to CASSLVRGEQFF.